In this sample, the clone carrying this TCR beta chain turned up many times. Its antigen remains unknown. Each patient went into thyroid surgery without having received any treatment. This sample was taken from a study of metastatic and nonmetastatic thyroid tumors. The wider study: The authors compared repertoires across blood and tumor or nodule tissue from malignant and benign thyroid patients. Study-wide results and limits: Benign nodules were reported to have significantly lower TCR beta diversity than malignant thyroid tumors, in blood and tumor.

Looked up from germline, CDR1 is LGHNA and CDR2 is YNFKEQ. Losses at the gene ends were 1 base for V and 3 bases for J; bases not matched to a gene: 8. The length of the CDR3 is 17 residues. As handled by the study authors: To classify distant metastasis in papillary thyroid cancer, a model was built from CDR3 differences across clinicopathological groups. TCRdb re-called the PCR reads through MiXCR. For this entry, the V and J calls and clone size follow TCRdb and not the study's own pipeline. The table records 25,000 to 40,000 clones, over 15% of them present only once. This sequence originates from a female donor with papillary thyroid cancer or a benign thyroid nodule (not recorded which). Some clones in this sample may be carry-over from other donors' samples. The rearrangement uses TRBV4-2 and TRBJ1-2; 10 positions match TRBD1. Sequenced material: blood. DNA of the CDR3: TGTGCCAGCAGCCAAGCTCTTTATGGACAGGGGGACTATGGCTACACCTTC. Its translation: CASSQALYGQGDYGYTF.